The table lists the clone carrying this TCR beta chain with a few counts. The target antigen is unknown. V was shortened by 4 bases and J by 4 bases, with 17 bases between the two germline ends. The germline V gene has CDR1 MDHEN and CDR2 SYDVKM. CDR3 length: 15 amino acids. The source of the sample is a study of T cells after yellow fever vaccination. Study information: For low cell numbers, libraries were made with SMART-Seq v4 Ultra Low Input. The study's findings and limits: There was a small share of clonotypes that showed up in both the CD4 and CD8 compartments. Once the booster was given, most primary-vaccination clones reappeared, at about 97% for CD4 and over 75% for CD8.

In making TCR cDNA, 5'RACE template switching added a universal primer site and UMIs to it. MiXCR, applied by TCRdb to the 5' RACE reads, yields one record per CDR3 protein. The table has approximately 580,000 distinct CDR3 sequences, about a sixth seen once. The sequencing used PBMCs, collected around 5 days after the first yellow fever vaccination. This clonotype originated in a young man who received the YFV17D yellow fever vaccine. J is TRBJ2-7 and V is TRBV28; no definite D call. The chain's CDR3 is CASSSPWVGSYEQYV. The CDR3 DNA is TGTGCCAGCAGTTCCCCCTGGGTTGGATCTTACGAGCAGTACGTC.